This T cell receptor (beta chain) was identified in a study of immune evolution from preneoplasia to lung adenocarcinoma. Sequenced by immunoSEQ multiplex PCR; TCRdb stores in-frame clones only, minus some. The sample gives more than 3,500 clones, 81% of which show up once; 5.5% to 7% is in the top ten. The sequencing sample was made of FFPE adjacent normal lung tissue. This clonotype was sampled from a person in their 70s with lung adenocarcinoma.

The CDR3 DNA reads TGTGCCAGTACTGGCAGGGGGTTCAATGAGCAGTTCTTC. Encoded protein: CASTGRGFNEQFF. V usage is TRBV19 and J usage is TRBJ2-1, with 7 nucleotides matching TRBD1. Germline CDR1 LNHDA, CDR2 SQIVND (reference sequence). This CDR3 region has 13 residues. V was clipped by 7 bases and J by 6 bases; unmatched bases: 6.